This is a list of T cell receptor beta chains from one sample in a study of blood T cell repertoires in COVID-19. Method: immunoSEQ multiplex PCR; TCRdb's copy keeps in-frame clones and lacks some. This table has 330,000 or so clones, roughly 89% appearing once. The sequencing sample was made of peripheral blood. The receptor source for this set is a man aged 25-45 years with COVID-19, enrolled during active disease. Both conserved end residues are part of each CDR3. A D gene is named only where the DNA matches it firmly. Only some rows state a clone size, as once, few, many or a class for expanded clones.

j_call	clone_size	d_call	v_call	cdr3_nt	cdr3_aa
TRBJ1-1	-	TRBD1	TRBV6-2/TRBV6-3	TGTGCCAGCAGTTACGGGCCAGGACAGGGTGGGACTGAAGCTTTCTTT	CASSYGPGQGGTEAFF
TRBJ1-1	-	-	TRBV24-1	TGTGCCACCAGAGTAAGGGTGGGGAGGGACACTGAAGCTTTCTTT	CATRVRVGRDTEAFF
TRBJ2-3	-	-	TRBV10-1	TGCGCCAGCAGTGGGTTAACGGACATCTACACAGATACGCAGTATTTT	CASSGLTDIYTDTQYF
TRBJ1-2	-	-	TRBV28	TGTGCCAGCAGCAACCTTCGAAGGGGCGCCCCTAACTATGGCTACACCTTC	CASSNLRRGAPNYGYTF
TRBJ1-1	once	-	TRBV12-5	TGTGCTAGTGGTTTGGTACACTTCCCCGGGGGGGGCACTGAAGCTTTCTTT	CASGLVHFPGGGTEAFF
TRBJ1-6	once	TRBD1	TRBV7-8	TGTGCCAGCAGCTTAGGAGTGGACAGGGGGGAATGGCCCCTCCACTTT	CASSLGVDRGEWPLHF
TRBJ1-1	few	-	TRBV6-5	TGTGCCAGCAGTCGTCTACGGGGGAACACTGAAGCTTTCTTT	CASSRLRGNTEAFF
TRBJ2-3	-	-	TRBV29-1	TGCAGCGTTGTCGGCGCGACTAGTTCAGACCGAGATACGCAGTATTTT	CSVVGATSSDRDTQYF
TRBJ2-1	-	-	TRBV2	TGTGCCAGCAAAAAGGACGTAGGACTCAATGAGCAGTTCTTC	CASKKDVGLNEQFF
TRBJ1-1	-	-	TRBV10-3	TGTGCCATCACTCAATGGGGTCAGGGCGCAGGGCGGGGTGAAGCTTTCTTT	CAITQWGQGAGRGEAFF
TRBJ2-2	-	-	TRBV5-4	TGTGCCAGCAGCTCGGACTTTCTCTCCGGGGAGCTGTTTTTT	CASSSDFLSGELFF
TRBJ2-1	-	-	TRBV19	TGTGCCAGTAGTTGGAGGGGGCGTAATGAGCAGTTCTTC	CASSWRGRNEQFF
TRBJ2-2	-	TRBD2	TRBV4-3	TGCGCCAGCAGCCAAGGGGGACTAGCGGGAGGGCGGTACACCGGGGAGCTGTTTTTT	CASSQGGLAGGRYTGELFF
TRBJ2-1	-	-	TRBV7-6	TGTGCCAGCAGCTTAGTCGCGGGCCGGGGTGCACCCACCCACAATGAGCAGTTCTTC	CASSLVAGRGAPTHNEQFF
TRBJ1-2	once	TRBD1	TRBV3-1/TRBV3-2	TGTGCCAGCAGCCATCACGGGACCGGGACAGGGAACGGCTACACCTTC	CASSHHGTGTGNGYTF
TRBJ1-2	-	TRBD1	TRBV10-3	TGTGCCATCAGTGATAGTGACCTAAGACAGGGAGGCGGCTACACCTTC	CAISDSDLRQGGGYTF
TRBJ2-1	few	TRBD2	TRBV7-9	TGTGCCAGCAGCTCGTTGTTTGTAGGGACTACCAATGAGCAGTTCTTC	CASSSLFVGTTNEQFF
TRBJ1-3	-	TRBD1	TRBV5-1	TGCGCCAGCAGCGTTGACAGGGCTCGCTCTGGAAACACCATATATTTT	CASSVDRARSGNTIYF
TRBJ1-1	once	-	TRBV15	TGTGCCACCAGCAGAGGGGGAGGTAACACTGAAGCTTTCTTT	CATSRGGGNTEAFF
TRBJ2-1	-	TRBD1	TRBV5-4	TGTGCCAGCAGCTTGGGACAGGGAGACCTGTTCTTC	CASSLGQGDLFF
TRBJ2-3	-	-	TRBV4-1	TGCGCCAGCAGCCAGGTTCAGGGGCCCTCCCCCACAGATACGCAGTATTTT	CASSQVQGPSPTDTQYF
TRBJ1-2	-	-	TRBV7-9	TGTGCCAGCAGCCTACAGAGTGGGTATGGCTACACCTTC	CASSLQSGYGYTF
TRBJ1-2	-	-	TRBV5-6	TGTGCCAGCAGCTTCGGCGGAGCCTACACCTTC	CASSFGGAYTF
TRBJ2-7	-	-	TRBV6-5	TGTGCCATCTCGACTAGTTACGAGCAGTACTTC	CAISTSYEQYF
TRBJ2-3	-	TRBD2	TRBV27	TGTGCCAGCAGTTCGATCCCCCCCCGGACTAGCGGGATAGCCAGAGATACGCAGTATTTT	CASSSIPPRTSGIARDTQYF
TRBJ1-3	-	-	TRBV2	TGTGCCAGCAGTGTTGGCAGCTCTGGAAACACCATATATTTT	CASSVGSSGNTIYF
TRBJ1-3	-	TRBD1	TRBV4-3	TGCGCCAGCAGCCAAGGGAGGGGGCCTGGAAACACCATATATTTT	CASSQGRGPGNTIYF
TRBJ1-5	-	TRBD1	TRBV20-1	TGCAGTGCTAGTCCGGGACAGATTCAGCCCCAGCATTTT	CSASPGQIQPQHF
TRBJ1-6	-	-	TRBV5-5	TGTGCCAGCAGCTTGTTGGAACAGGCGAATTCACCCCTCCACTTT	CASSLLEQANSPLHF
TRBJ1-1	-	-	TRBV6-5	TGTGCCAGTACCGGGACACTCAGAACTGAAGCTTTCTTT	CASTGTLRTEAFF
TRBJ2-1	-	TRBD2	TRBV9	TGTGCCAGCAGCGAGGACCTAGCGGGAAAGGAGTTCTTC	CASSEDLAGKEFF
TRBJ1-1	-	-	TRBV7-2	TGTGCCAGCAGCTTAACCGGGGGGAACACTGAAGCTTTCTTT	CASSLTGGNTEAFF
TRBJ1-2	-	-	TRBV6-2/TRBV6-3	TGTGCCAGCAGTTTACTTCACTATGGCTACACCTTC	CASSLLHYGYTF
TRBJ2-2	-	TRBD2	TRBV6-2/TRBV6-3	TGTGCCAGCAGTTACCCGGGACTAGCGGGGGGCCTTTGGACCGGGGAGCTGTTTTTT	CASSYPGLAGGLWTGELFF
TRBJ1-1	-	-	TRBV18	TGTGCCAGCCTAGAGTTACTGAACACTGAAGCTTTCTTT	CASLELLNTEAFF
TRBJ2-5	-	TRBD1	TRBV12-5	TGTGCTAGCGACAGGGGGCGAGAGACCCAGTACTTC	CASDRGRETQYF
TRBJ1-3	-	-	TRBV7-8	TGTGCCAGCAGCTTATGGAGGGGAGGCTCTGGAAACACCATATATTTT	CASSLWRGGSGNTIYF
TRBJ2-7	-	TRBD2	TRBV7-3	TGTGCCAGCAGCCTGGTCGGCGGGAGCTCCTACGAGCAGTACTTC	CASSLVGGSSYEQYF
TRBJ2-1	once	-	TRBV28	TGTGCCAGCAGTTCCGGGAACTACCTATCCTACAATGAGCAGTTCTTC	CASSSGNYLSYNEQFF
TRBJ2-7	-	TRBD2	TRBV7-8	TGTGCCAGCAGCCGAGCCGGGGGGGTTACCTACGAGCAGTACTTC	CASSRAGGVTYEQYF
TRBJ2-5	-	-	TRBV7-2	TGTGCCAGCAGCTTAGAACCAGGGTTGGAGACCCAGTACTTC	CASSLEPGLETQYF
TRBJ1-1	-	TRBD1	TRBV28	TGTGCCAGCACCGACGAAGGACAGGGTGGAGCTTTCTTT	CASTDEGQGGAFF
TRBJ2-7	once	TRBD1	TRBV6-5	TGTGCCAGCAGCCGGACAGGGCTCTACGAGCAGTACTTC	CASSRTGLYEQYF
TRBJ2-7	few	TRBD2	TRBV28	TGTGCCAGCAGGACTAGCGGGAGCGTGAGAACCTACGAGCAGTACTTC	CASRTSGSVRTYEQYF
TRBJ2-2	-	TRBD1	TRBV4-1	TGCGCCAGCAGCCGAACCGGGACAGCCACCGGGGAGCTGTTTTTT	CASSRTGTATGELFF
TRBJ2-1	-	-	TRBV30	TGTGCCTGGAGACAGGGTGGGAATGAGCAGTTCTTC	CAWRQGGNEQFF
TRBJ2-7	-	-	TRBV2	TGTGCCAGCAGTGGGTCGGCGAGGTCCGAGCAGTACTTC	CASSGSARSEQYF
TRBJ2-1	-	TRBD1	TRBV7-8	TGTGCCAGCAGCAGTGGGGACAGTAATTTTTACAATGAGCAGTTCTTC	CASSSGDSNFYNEQFF
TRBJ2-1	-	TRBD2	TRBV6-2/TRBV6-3	TGTGCCAGCAGTTACCCGTCTACTGGGACTAGCGGGAGTACCGACAATGAGCAGTTCTTC	CASSYPSTGTSGSTDNEQFF
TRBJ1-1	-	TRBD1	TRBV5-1	TGCGCCAGCAGCTTACAGGGGGGAGGACTGAACACTGAAGCTTTCTTT	CASSLQGGGLNTEAFF
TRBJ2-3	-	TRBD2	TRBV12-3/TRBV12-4	TGTGCCAGCAGCTATGGACTAGCGGGCCCGACCTTT	CASSYGLAGPTF
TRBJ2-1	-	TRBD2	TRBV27	TGTGCCAGCAGTTGGGGCGGGAGTGGGTACAATGAGCAGTTCTTC	CASSWGGSGYNEQFF